The sequence of this TCR beta chain was determined in a study of blood T cell repertoires in COVID-19. The V gene's germline CDR1 is MNHEY and CDR2 SVGAGI. The V segment lost 9 bases and the J segment 1 base; nucleotides outside the gene matches: 1. The CDR3 sequence is 12 residues long. Repertoires were generated with immunoSEQ multiplex PCR, while TCRdb's copy carries only in-frame clones and drops some. Found here are over 450,000 clones, 89% of them singletons; the top ten hold around 0.95%. The Seattle patients, enrolled during active infection, were followed longitudinally. Sequencing was carried out using peripheral blood. This receptor was taken from a man between 18 and 29 years old with COVID-19, enrolled during active disease. The rearrangement links TRBV6-5 to TRBJ2-5, with 8 bases that match TRBD2. In nucleotides, the CDR3 is TGTGCCAGTGGGACTAGCCAAGAGACCCAGTACTTC. This encodes CASGTSQETQYF.